These T cell receptor beta chains were read from a single sample in a study of neurological immune-mediated disorders. TCRdb reanalysed the 5' RACE reads using MiXCR and keeps one entry per CDR3 protein. The top ten clones hold approximately 7% of a sample with 55,000 to 70,000 distinct CDR3 sequences, roughly a tenth of them seen once. Input material: PBMCs. The receptors here all came from a male donor with HTLV-1-associated myelopathy (HAM/TSP). The CDR3 runs from the conserved cysteine through the conserved F or W. Each record gives: CDR3 DNA, CDR3 protein, V gene, J gene, clone size, D gene. The D gene is left open where the match is weak. Only some rows state a clone size, as once, few, many or a class for expanded clones.

TGTGCCAGCAGCTCTCCAGGGCAAAACTATGGCTACACCTTC	CASSSPGQNYGYTF	TRBV5-5	TRBJ1-2	many	-
TGCAGTGCTAGAGACCCGGGAGGGGAAAACACCGGGGAGCTGTTTTTT	CSARDPGGENTGELFF	TRBV20-1	TRBJ2-2	many	TRBD2
TGCGCCAGCAGCCGGAGCAGAAGGACCACTGAAGCTTTCTTT	CASSRSRRTTEAFF	TRBV4-3	TRBJ1-1	many	-
TGCAGTGCAAGACCGGACAGTTTGAACACTGAAGCTTTCTTT	CSARPDSLNTEAFF	TRBV20-1	TRBJ1-1	many	-
TGTGCCAGCAGTGAATTCACTGAAGCTTTCTTT	CASSEFTEAFF	TRBV25-1	TRBJ1-1	many	-
TGCAGTGCTCCCACCTCCATTTATGGCTACACCTTC	CSAPTSIYGYTF	TRBV20-1	TRBJ1-2	many	-
TGCAGTGCTAGCGGGACAGGGGGCGTCGTCAGGACAGCTTTCTTT	CSASGTGGVVRTAFF	TRBV20-1	TRBJ1-1	many	TRBD1
TGTGCCAGCAGCGTAGGTAGTCAGGGGAGCTACGAGCAGTACTTC	CASSVGSQGSYEQYF	TRBV9	TRBJ2-7	-	-
TGCAGCGTGGGGCCCGGGACTCAAGAGACCCAGTACTTC	CSVGPGTQETQYF	TRBV29-1	TRBJ2-5	few	-
TGTGCCAGCAGCTTACGCCCTTCCGTAAGGGGCTATGGCTACACCTTC	CASSLRPSVRGYGYTF	TRBV11-2	TRBJ1-2	many	-
TGTGCCAGCAGCCCGAGGACAGGACGAACTAATGAAAAACTGTTTTTT	CASSPRTGRTNEKLFF	TRBV7-2	TRBJ1-4	many	TRBD1
TGCAGTTCTCCGGGGCCCTCTGGAAACACCATATATTTT	CSSPGPSGNTIYF	TRBV20-1	TRBJ1-3	many	-
TGTGCCAGCAGCGGGGGACAAGGCCAAATAGAAGCTTTCTTT	CASSGGQGQIEAFF	TRBV5-6	TRBJ1-1	many	-
TGTGCCAGCAGCCTGACCGCCAGGGGCTACGAGCAGTACTTC	CASSLTARGYEQYF	TRBV5-6	TRBJ2-7	many	-
TGTGCCAGCAGTTCTACCGATGCTCAGTACTTC	CASSSTDAQYF	TRBV28	TRBJ2-4	many	-
TGTGCCAGCAGTCTCAGGGGGCCTGAAGCTTTCTTT	CASSLRGPEAFF	TRBV12-3/TRBV12-4	TRBJ1-1	many	TRBD1
TGTGCCAGCAGCGCAAGACAGGGGACACCCCTCCACTTT	CASSARQGTPLHF	TRBV9	TRBJ1-6	many	TRBD1
TGCGCCAGCAGCTTGGGTCCGGGCCCCTCGGGAGAGACCCAGTACTTC	CASSLGPGPSGETQYF	TRBV5-1	TRBJ2-5	many	-
TGTGCCAGCAGTTTTGGAGGACCCTACAATGAGCAGTTCTTC	CASSFGGPYNEQFF	TRBV12-3/TRBV12-4	TRBJ2-1	many	-
TGTGCCAGCAGCCGGGGGCATAACACTGAAGCTTTCTTT	CASSRGHNTEAFF	TRBV3-1	TRBJ1-1	-	-